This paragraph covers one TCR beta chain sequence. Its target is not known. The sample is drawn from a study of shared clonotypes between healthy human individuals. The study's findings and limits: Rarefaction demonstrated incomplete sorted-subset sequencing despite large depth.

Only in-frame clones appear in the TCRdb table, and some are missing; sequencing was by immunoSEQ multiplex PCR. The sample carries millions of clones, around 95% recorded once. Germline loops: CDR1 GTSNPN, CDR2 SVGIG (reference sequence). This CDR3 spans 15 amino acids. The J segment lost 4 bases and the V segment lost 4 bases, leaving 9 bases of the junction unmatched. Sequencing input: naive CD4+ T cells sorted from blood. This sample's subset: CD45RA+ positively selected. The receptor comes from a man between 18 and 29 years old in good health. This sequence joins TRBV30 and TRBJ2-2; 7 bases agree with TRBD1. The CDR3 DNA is TGTGCCTGGACTGGGACAGCCGGAGGCACCGGGGAGCTGTTTTTT. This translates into CAWTGTAGGTGELFF.